This TCR beta chain appears in the sequencing data of a study of blood T cell repertoires in COVID-19. TCRdb's table, derived via immunoSEQ multiplex PCR, lists solely in-frame clones and lacks some. The sample shows about 180,000 clones, about 84% of them seen only once. This CDR3 has 13 amino acids. Trimming cost V 6 bases and J 0 bases, with 8 bases left between them. Germline V gives CDR1 LGHDT, CDR2 YNNKEL (reference sequence). The chain links TRBV3-1 (or the pseudogene TRBV3-2) to TRBJ1-1; D uncertain. The sequence was collected from a woman under 40 who had recovered from COVID-19. Source material: PBMCs or T cells enriched from blood (not recorded which). CDR3 in amino acids: CASSPFLNTEAFF. CDR3 bases: TGTGCCAGCAGTCCTTTTCTGAACACTGAAGCTTTCTTT.